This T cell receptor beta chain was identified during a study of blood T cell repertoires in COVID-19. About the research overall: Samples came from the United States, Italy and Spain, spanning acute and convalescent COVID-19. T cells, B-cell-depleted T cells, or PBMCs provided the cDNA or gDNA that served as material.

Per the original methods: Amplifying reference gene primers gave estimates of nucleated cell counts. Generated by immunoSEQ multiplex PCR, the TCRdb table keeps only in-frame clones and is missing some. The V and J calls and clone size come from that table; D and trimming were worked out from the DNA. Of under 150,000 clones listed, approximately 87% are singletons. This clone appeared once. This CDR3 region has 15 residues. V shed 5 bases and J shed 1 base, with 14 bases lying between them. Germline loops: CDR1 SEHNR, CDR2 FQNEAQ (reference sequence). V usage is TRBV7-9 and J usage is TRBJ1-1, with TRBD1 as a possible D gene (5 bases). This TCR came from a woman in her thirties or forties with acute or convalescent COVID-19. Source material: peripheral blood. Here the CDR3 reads CASSLRMGQNTEAFF. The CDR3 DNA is TGTGCCAGCAGCCTACGGATGGGGCAGAACACTGAAGCTTTCTTT.